The rows below give T cell receptor beta chains drawn from one sample of a study of control samples from healthy donors and cancer patients. Generated by immunoSEQ multiplex PCR, the TCRdb table keeps only in-frame clones and is missing some. The data contain about 120,000 clones, about nine tenths of them singletons. The sequenced sample was blood. All receptors derive from a man aged 40-49 years in good health. The CDR3 runs from the conserved cysteine through the conserved F or W. Fields, in order: J gene, V gene, clone size, D gene, CDR3 protein, CDR3 DNA. The D gene is left open where the match is weak. Clone size is not always given. Where it is, it says once, few, many or a class for expanded clones.

TRBJ2-1	TRBV12-5	NA	NA	CASGLFLSSYNEQFF	TGTGCTAGTGGTTTGTTTCTAAGCTCCTACAATGAGCAGTTCTTC
TRBJ2-7	TRBV15	NA	TRBD1	CATSRGQGAYEQYF	TGTGCCACCAGCAGGGGACAGGGGGCCTACGAGCAGTACTTC
TRBJ2-2	TRBV19	NA	TRBD1	CASRGQGQNTGELFF	TGTGCCAGTAGGGGACAGGGACAGAACACCGGGGAGCTGTTTTTT
TRBJ1-5	TRBV5-1	NA	NA	CASSLGGELGNQPQHF	TGCGCCAGCAGCCTAGGAGGAGAGCTAGGAAATCAGCCCCAGCATTTT
TRBJ1-1	TRBV9	NA	TRBD1	CASSARTGLNTEAFF	TGTGCCAGCAGCGCCCGGACAGGGTTGAACACTGAAGCTTTCTTT
TRBJ1-3	TRBV18	few	NA	CASSPGVSGNTIYF	TGTGCCAGCTCACCCGGAGTCTCTGGAAACACCATATATTTT
TRBJ1-1	TRBV10-3	NA	NA	CAISPGAVEAFF	TGTGCCATCAGTCCGGGGGCGGTTGAAGCTTTCTTT
TRBJ2-7	TRBV21-1	NA	NA	CASTKTRGGYEQYF	TGTGCCAGCACCAAAACCAGGGGGGGATACGAGCAGTACTTC
TRBJ2-7	TRBV19	NA	TRBD2	CASSIGGGTYEQYF	TGTGCCAGTAGTATAGGCGGGGGAACCTACGAGCAGTACTTC
TRBJ2-5	TRBV24-1	NA	TRBD2	CATSDWTSGYQETQYF	TGTGCCACCAGTGATTGGACTAGCGGCTACCAAGAGACCCAGTACTTC
TRBJ2-1	TRBV2	NA	NA	CASSVFNEQFF	TGTGCCAGCAGCGTATTTAATGAGCAGTTCTTC
TRBJ1-2	TRBV6-2/TRBV6-3	NA	TRBD1	CASSPGQLFGYTF	TGTGCCAGCAGCCCGGGACAGTTGTTTGGCTACACCTTC
TRBJ2-7	TRBV3-1/TRBV3-2	NA	TRBD2	CASSRLADYEQYF	TGTGCCAGCAGCCGACTAGCGGACTACGAGCAGTACTTC
TRBJ1-5	TRBV12-3/TRBV12-4	NA	TRBD1	CASIRQGGGPQHF	TGTGCCAGCATTAGACAGGGAGGGGGGCCCCAGCATTTT
TRBJ2-1	TRBV9	NA	TRBD2	CASSPKVSGGPSSYNEQFF	TGTGCCAGCAGCCCAAAAGTTAGCGGGGGGCCGAGCTCCTACAATGAGCAGTTCTTC
TRBJ2-3	TRBV7-9	NA	NA	CASSSGPAQYF	TGTGCCAGCAGCTCCGGACCAGCGCAGTATTTT
TRBJ2-1	TRBV5-1	NA	NA	CASSSTSETYNEQFF	TGCGCCAGCAGCTCGACCTCCGAGACCTACAATGAGCAGTTCTTC
TRBJ1-1	TRBV5-4	NA	TRBD1	CASSSPTGKGLGTEAFF	TGTGCCAGCAGCTCACCGACAGGGAAGGGGTTGGGCACTGAAGCTTTCTTT
TRBJ1-6	TRBV13	NA	TRBD1	CASSLSGQGRNSPLHF	TGTGCCAGCAGCTTATCCGGACAGGGGCGAAATTCACCCCTCCACTTT
TRBJ2-3	TRBV7-2	NA	TRBD2	CASSSIAGGPADTQYF	TGTGCCAGCAGCTCCATAGCGGGGGGGCCCGCAGATACGCAGTATTTT
TRBJ2-7	TRBV5-4	NA	NA	CASSRAGRVSYEQYF	TGTGCCAGCAGCCGAGCCGGCAGGGTCTCCTACGAGCAGTACTTC
TRBJ1-1	TRBV19	NA	NA	CASKWGGTEAFF	TGTGCCAGTAAGTGGGGAGGCACTGAAGCTTTCTTT
TRBJ2-1	TRBV2	NA	NA	CASSATSSYNEQFF	TGTGCCAGCAGCGCGACAAGCTCCTACAATGAGCAGTTCTTC
TRBJ2-3	TRBV5-4	NA	TRBD2	CASRDLGAGGPDTQYF	TGTGCCAGCAGGGACCTTGGGGCGGGGGGGCCAGATACGCAGTATTTT
TRBJ1-1	TRBV6-5	once	NA	CASSRQAANTEAFF	TGTGCCAGCAGTCGACAGGCGGCGAACACTGAAGCTTTCTTT
TRBJ1-3	TRBV5-6	NA	NA	CASSLADGDISGNTIYF	TGTGCCAGCAGCTTGGCCGACGGGGATATCTCTGGAAACACCATATATTTT
TRBJ2-7	TRBV24-1	few	NA	CATSDRYEQYF	TGTGCCACCAGTGACCGATACGAGCAGTACTTC
TRBJ1-1	TRBV25-1	NA	NA	CASSEPDRLNTEAFF	TGTGCCAGCAGTGAGCCCGACAGGTTGAACACTGAAGCTTTCTTT
TRBJ2-4	TRBV5-6	NA	TRBD1	CASRGTGASKNIQYF	TGTGCCAGCAGGGGGACAGGTGCTTCCAAAAACATTCAGTACTTC